This T cell receptor beta chain originates from a study of blood T cell repertoires in COVID-19. The overall study: T cells, B-cell-depleted T cells, or PBMCs supplied cDNA or gDNA.

CDR3 size: 15 residues. In germline, CDR1 is KGHSH, CDR2 LQKENI. The junction had 7 bases not matched to a gene; V was cut back by 3 bases and J by 5 bases. How the authors handled the data: Amplifying reference gene primers gave estimates of nucleated cell counts. Only in-frame clones appear in the TCRdb table, and some are missing; sequencing was by immunoSEQ multiplex PCR. That table furnishes V, J and clone size, whereas the DNA furnished D and trimming. The data hold 150,000 to 200,000 clones, with 70% to 85% observed a single time. V usage is TRBV18 and J usage is TRBJ2-1; 7 bases are shared with TRBD2. The source is a woman aged 25-40 years with acute or convalescent COVID-19. The sample taken for sequencing was peripheral blood. The CDR3 here is CASSPLAAIDNEQFF. The CDR3, as DNA: TGTGCCAGCTCACCTCTAGCGGCTATAGACAATGAGCAGTTCTTC. Full variable domain (missing parts from reference TRBV18 and TRBJ2-1): NAGVMQNPRHLVRRRGQEARLRCSPMKGHSHVYWYRQLPEEGLKFMVYLQKENIIDESGMPKERFSAEFPKEGPSILRIQQVVRGDSAAYFCASSPLAAIDNEQFFGPGTRLTVL.